Following are 21 T cell receptor beta chains from one sample sequenced in a study of shared clonotypes between healthy human individuals. TCRdb keeps only in-frame clones here, not all; method: immunoSEQ multiplex PCR. This sample has around 200,000 clones; around 93% occur once, and the top ten carry around 0.067%. Specimen: naive CD4+ T cells sorted from blood. The subset was: CD45RA+ positively selected. These receptors were taken from a woman aged 25-40 years in good health.

The chain employs TRBV25-1 and TRBJ1-6, with D possibly being TRBD1 (5 bases). Germline V CDR1 and CDR2: MGHDK, SYGVNS. The CDR3 contains 14 residues. Trimming stripped 4 bases from V and 8 bases from J, with 12 bases between. The CDR3 DNA follows: TGTGCCAGCAGTGGCAGACAGATTGATTCACCCCTCCACTTT. It encodes CASSGRQIDSPLHF. The full variable domain, with the rest looked up from reference TRBV25-1 and TRBJ1-6, is EADIYQTPRYLVIGTGKKITLECSQTMGHDKMYWYQQDPGMELHLIHYSYGVNSTEKGDLSSESTVSRIRTEHFPLTLESARPSHTSQYLCASSGRQIDSPLHFGNGTRLTVT.

The chain combines TRBV28 with TRBJ1-1, with 7 bases that match TRBD1. V was pared by 3 bases and J by 4 bases, with 8 bases of the junction left unmatched. This CDR3 has 15 residues. Looked up from germline, CDR1 is MDHEN and CDR2 is SYDVKM. The CDR3 nucleotides are TGTGCCAGCAGTTTGTCCTACAGGGGCAGCACTGAAGCTTTCTTT. Translating it yields CASSLSYRGSTEAFF.

The chain couples TRBV5-1 to TRBJ1-4; 8 bases fit TRBD1. V was clipped by 3 bases and J by 5 bases; unmatched bases: 9. The CDR3 extends over 16 amino acids. Germline lookup yields CDR1 SGHRS and CDR2 YFSETQ. CDR3 nucleotide sequence: TGCGCCAGCAGCTATGACAGGGGCGGGCGGAATGAAAAACTGTTTTTT. It encodes CASSYDRGGRNEKLFF.

The chain combines TRBV11-2 with TRBJ1-1; 7 bases are shared with TRBD1. This CDR3 is built from 16 residues. J was trimmed by 2 bases and V by 5 bases; bases with no gene match: 11. Germline CDR1 SGHAT, CDR2 FQNNGV. The CDR3 coding sequence is TGTGCCAGCAGCCTGGGCGGCAGGGGGGGCAACACTGAAGCTTTCTTT. It is translated as CASSLGGRGGNTEAFF.

The rearrangement links TRBV5-3 to TRBJ1-5; D unclear. TRBV5-3 is an ORF; its function is uncertain. CDR3 length equals 15 residues. The V gene lost 4 bases and the J gene lost 2 bases, with 13 bases spanning the gap. CDR3 sequence: CARSPGRGGNQPQHF. The CDR3 DNA is TGTGCCAGAAGCCCTGGACGAGGCGGCAATCAGCCCCAGCATTTT.

The chain is built from TRBV7-9 and TRBJ2-1; D may be TRBD1 or TRBD2 (5 bases each). Germline V gene sequence: CDR1 SEHNR, CDR2 FQNEAQ (reference sequence). Between the trimmed V and J ends, which lost 4 bases and 1 base, there was a span of 8 bases. This CDR3 is built from 14 residues. CDR3: CASSWGPSYNEQFF. CDR3 sequence (DNA): TGTGCCAGCAGCTGGGGACCTTCCTACAATGAGCAGTTCTTC.

The gene calls are TRBV5-4 and TRBJ2-7; D is ambiguous. The CDR3 consists of 11 residues. Per germline, CDR1 SGHNT and CDR2 YYREEE (reference sequence). The V gene lost 4 bases and the J gene lost 4 bases, with 6 bases spanning the gap. The CDR3 loop reads CASSNLYEQYF. The CDR3, as DNA: TGTGCCAGCAGCAACCTTTACGAGCAGTACTTC.

The genes are TRBV18 and TRBJ1-1; 12 bases line up with TRBD1. J gave up 3 bases and V 3 bases, and 5 bases lay outside the gene matches. The germline V gene encodes CDR1 KGHSH and CDR2 LQKENI. This CDR3 region has 16 residues. CDR3 nucleotide sequence: TGTGCCAGCTCACCGGGACAGGGGGCGCTGGACACTGAAGCTTTCTTT. Protein: CASSPGQGALDTEAFF.

The rearrangement uses TRBV12-5 and TRBJ2-2; 11 nucleotides align to TRBD1. The CDR3 contains 15 residues. The germline V gene encodes CDR1 LGHNT and CDR2 FRNRAP. Unmatched junction bases numbered 3, after V lost 4 bases and J lost 5 bases. The CDR3 nucleotides are TGTGCTAGTGGTTCGGGACAGGGGGATACCGGGGAGCTGTTTTTT. It codes for CASGSGQGDTGELFF.

CDR3 in DNA: TGCAGCGTTACAGCCTTTTTGACTAGCGGGGGGGCAGATACGCAGTATTTT. This gives the protein CSVTAFLTSGGADTQYF. This chain uses TRBV29-1 with TRBJ2-3; the match to TRBD2 covers 14 bases. Germline trimming cut 5 bases from V and 4 bases from J; bases unmatched to any gene: 11. The CDR3 length is 17 residues. Germline lookup yields CDR1 SQVTM and CDR2 ANQGSEA.

The genes are TRBV23-1 and TRBJ2-3; TRBD2 agrees at 11 bases. TRBV23-1 falls under the ORF class, with uncertain function. The CDR3 length is 15 residues. V shed 7 bases and J 0 bases; nucleotides not matched to a gene: 3. CDR3 DNA: TGCGCCAGCACAAGGACTAGCGGGAGCACAGATACGCAGTATTTT. Its protein product is CASTRTSGSTDTQYF.

This clone was found once. Other DNA sequences from this sample encode an identical CDR3 as well. This chain links TRBV2 with TRBJ1-1; no definite D call. CDR3 size: 13 residues. Germline V gene lookup returns CDR1 SNHLY and CDR2 FYNNEI. Trimming stripped 5 bases from V and 3 bases from J, with 10 bases between. The CDR3 spells CASSTGLDTEAFF. CDR3 coding DNA: TGTGCCAGCAGTACGGGGTTGGACACTGAAGCTTTCTTT.

The chain couples TRBV9 to TRBJ2-5; D might be TRBD2 (5 bases). V lost 0 bases and J 7 bases, leaving 10 bases between the germline ends. The CDR3 extends over 13 amino acids. The germline CDR1 and CDR2 sequences are SGDLS and YYNGEE. CDR3 sequence reads: CASSVEDGVTQYF. The CDR3 bases are TGTGCCAGCAGCGTAGAGGACGGGGTGACCCAGTACTTC.

V gene TRBV7-8 combines with J gene TRBJ1-6; D remains ambiguous. CDR3 length: 15 amino acids. CDR1 is SGHVS, CDR2 FQNEAQ, per germline. V was pared by 7 bases and J by 10 bases, with 20 bases between. The CDR3 spells CASKLNVAIGSPLHF. CDR3 DNA sequence: TGTGCCAGCAAGCTTAATGTAGCCATCGGGTCACCCCTCCACTTT.

The chain employs TRBV6-5 and TRBJ2-7; D is unresolved. Germline values: CDR1 MNHEY, CDR2 SVGAGI. CDR3 length equals 12 residues. V dropped 2 bases and J dropped 6 bases, with 8 bases sitting between them. In DNA form, the CDR3 reads TGTGCCAGCAGTTACCAGCGTGGCGAGCAGTACTTC. Translation gives CASSYQRGEQYF.

This rearrangement joins TRBV7-2 to TRBJ1-4; D remains ambiguous. Deletions cut 2 bases from V and 6 bases from J, with 7 bases between. The CDR3 contains 13 residues. Germline CDR1 and CDR2: SGHTA and FQGNSA. The DNA of the CDR3 is TGTGCCAGCAGCTTACGGTCGGATGAAAAACTGTTTTTT. Protein sequence: CASSLRSDEKLFF. Looking up the rest from reference TRBV7-2 and TRBJ1-4 gives the full variable domain: GAGVSQSPSNKVTEKGKDVELRCDPISGHTALYWYRQSLGQGLEFLIYFQGNSAPDKSGLPSDRFSAERTGGSVSTLTIQRTQQEDSAVYLCASSLRSDEKLFFGSGTQLSVL.

The rearrangement uses TRBV18 and TRBJ1-2; 7 bases are a match to TRBD1. The CDR3 consists of 17 residues. With 1 base clipped from V and 6 bases from J, the junction kept 14 bases outside the gene matches. CDR1 KGHSH and CDR2 LQKENI come from the germline V gene. CDR3: CASSPLGQEGAGNGYTF. The CDR3 DNA is TGTGCCAGCTCACCACTCGGACAGGAAGGGGCCGGGAATGGCTACACCTTC. The full variable domain, rest sourced from reference TRBV18 and TRBJ1-2, is NAGVMQNPRHLVRRRGQEARLRCSPMKGHSHVYWYRQLPEEGLKFMVYLQKENIIDESGMPKERFSAEFPKEGPSILRIQQVVRGDSAAYFCASSPLGQEGAGNGYTFGSGTRLTVV.

The V gene is TRBV5-5, the J gene TRBJ2-7; 7 bases map to TRBD1. V was pared by 2 bases and J by 0 bases, with 8 bases of the junction left unmatched. This CDR3 region has 16 residues. In germline, CDR1 is SGHKS, CDR2 YYEKEE (reference sequence). CDR3: CASSLVWGTASYEQYF. The CDR3 bases are TGTGCCAGCAGCTTAGTTTGGGGGACAGCCTCCTACGAGCAGTACTTC.

The V and J genes are TRBV2 and TRBJ2-1, with 8 positions matching TRBD2. Trimming cost V 6 bases and J 6 bases; bases outside gene matches: 1. Germline V gene data show CDR1 as SNHLY and CDR2 as FYNNEI. This CDR3 contains 12 residues. The CDR3: CASRGLANEQFF. CDR3 DNA: TGTGCCAGCAGAGGACTAGCCAATGAGCAGTTCTTC.

The rearrangement links TRBV5-5 to TRBJ2-7; 7 bases are a match to TRBD1. Germline V CDR1 and CDR2: SGHKS, YYEKEE (reference sequence). The CDR3 has 14 residues. The trim removed 3 bases at V and 2 bases at J, leaving 5 bases unmatched. The CDR3 region has the DNA TGTGCCAGCAGCTCGACAGGGACGGCCTACGAGCAGTACTTC. Protein: CASSSTGTAYEQYF.

The chain uses TRBV11-2 and TRBJ2-1, with D unclear. V was trimmed by 1 base and J by 1 base, leaving 8 bases between them. Germline CDR1 SGHAT, CDR2 FQNNGV. The CDR3 is 15 amino acids. The CDR3 coding sequence is TGTGCCAGCAGCTTAGTTCAGGCGTCCTACAATGAGCAGTTCTTC. Translated, it gives CASSLVQASYNEQFF.